Below are 30 T cell receptor beta chains sequenced from a single sample in a study of PD-1 blockade in classical Hodgkin lymphoma. Following autologous stem cell transplantation, relapse occurred in every patient, and exposure to brentuximab vedotin varied. Profiling relied on immunoSEQ multiplex PCR, and the TCRdb table lists in-frame clones only, not all of them. The sample gives approximately 11,000 clones, approximately 85% of which show up once; 30% is in the top ten. This sample comprised peripheral blood mononuclear cells (PBMCs), obtained at baseline. These receptors were taken from a human donor with classical Hodgkin lymphoma.

V gene TRBV27 combines with J gene TRBJ1-2; the D gene is possibly TRBD1 (5 bases). The V gene's germline CDR1 is MNHEY and CDR2 SMNVEV (reference sequence). Trimming stripped 2 bases from V and 8 bases from J, with 15 bases between. The CDR3 extends over 14 amino acids. CDR3 loop: CASSLGGGGWGYTF. The CDR3 DNA reads TGTGCCAGCAGTTTAGGGGGGGGTGGTTGGGGCTACACCTTC.

This clone was observed a few times. The chain is built from TRBV27 and TRBJ2-7; D perhaps matches TRBD1 (5 bases). The germline V and J ends were trimmed by 6 bases and 4 bases, with 19 bases remaining between them. In germline, CDR1 is MNHEY, CDR2 SMNVEV (reference sequence). The CDR3 spans 15 residues. The CDR3: CASSPLLGQSYEQYF. The CDR3 nucleotides read TGTGCCAGCAGCCCACTCCTGGGGCAGTCGTACGAGCAGTACTTC.

This chain links TRBV7-9 with TRBJ2-1; D is uncertain. The CDR3 is 11 amino acids. The germline CDR1 and CDR2 sequences are SEHNR and FQNEAQ (reference sequence). V was shortened by 6 bases and J by 12 bases, with 12 bases between the two germline ends. This chain's CDR3 is CASSPQERQFF. The CDR3 nucleotides read TGTGCCAGCAGTCCGCAGGAAAGGCAGTTCTTC. The whole variable domain, remainder taken from reference TRBV7-9 and TRBJ2-1, is DTGVSQNPRHKITKRGQNVTFRCDPISEHNRLYWYRQTLGQGPEFLTYFQNEAQLEKSRLLSDRFSAERPKGSFSTLEIQRTEQGDSAMYLCASSPQERQFFGPGTRLTVL.

V is TRBV14 and J is TRBJ2-2, with D hard to call. Deletions cut 1 base from V and 5 bases from J, with 11 bases between. This CDR3 has 15 residues. The germline CDR1 and CDR2 sequences are SGHDN and FVKESK. CDR3 coding DNA: TGTGCCAGCAGCCAAGGCATGAGCTTAACCGGGGAGCTGTTTTTT. Translation gives CASSQGMSLTGELFF.

The rearrangement joins TRBV28 to TRBJ2-2; D gene ambiguous. The CDR3 is 18 residues long. Germline V CDR1 and CDR2: MDHEN, SYDVKM. Trimming pared 1 base from V and 4 bases from J, leaving 19 bases between. In DNA form, the CDR3 reads TGTGCCAGCAGTTTATACGATGGACCTGGTGGAATCACCGGGGAGCTGTTTTTT. This gives the protein CASSLYDGPGGITGELFF.

The CDR3 coding sequence is TGTGCCAGCGGAAAACGGGACAGCGCGAACACCGGGGAGCTGTTTTTT. Protein product: CASGKRDSANTGELFF. The V gene is TRBV2, the J gene TRBJ2-2, with 7 bases that match TRBD1. CDR3 length: 16 residues. CDR1 is SNHLY, CDR2 FYNNEI, per germline. Germline trimming cut 8 bases from V and 0 bases from J; bases unmatched to any gene: 9.

By share, this clone ranks as large. V is TRBV28 and J is TRBJ2-2, with D perhaps TRBD1 or TRBD2 (5 bases each). V gave up 6 bases and J gave up 3 bases, with 14 bases separating them. CDR1 MDHEN and CDR2 SYDVKM come from the germline V gene. The CDR3 is 15 residues long. As DNA, the CDR3 is TGTGCCAGCAGACCCTACATGGGGGACACCGGGGAGCTGTTTTTT. This translates into CASRPYMGDTGELFF.

The rearrangement links TRBV6-6 to TRBJ1-2; no clear D. This CDR3 contains 13 residues. V shed 4 bases and J shed 4 bases, with 10 bases lying between them. Looked up from germline, CDR1 is MNHNY and CDR2 is SVGAGI (reference sequence). CDR3 sequence reads: CASSFPSIYGYTF. CDR3 sequence (DNA): TGTGCCAGCAGTTTCCCCTCTATCTATGGCTACACCTTC.

The V call is TRBV19, the J call TRBJ2-3, with 10 bases lining up with TRBD2. The CDR3 runs 16 residues. Trimming removed 3 bases from V and 5 bases from J; junction bases left unmatched: 8. CDR1 and CDR2 from the germline V gene are LNHDA and SQIVND (reference sequence). CDR3 loop: CASSMWSGGARDTQYF. CDR3 in DNA: TGTGCCAGTAGTATGTGGAGCGGGGGGGCAAGAGATACGCAGTATTTT. The full variable domain, completed using reference TRBV19 and TRBJ2-3, is DGGITQSPKYLFRKEGQNVTLSCEQNLNHDAMYWYRQDPGQGLRLIYYSQIVNDFQKGDIAEGYSVSREKKESFPLTVTSAQKNPTAFYLCASSMWSGGARDTQYFGPGTRLTVL.

This clone was counted between two and nine times. The J gene is TRBJ2-7, the V gene TRBV6-1; the D gene is possibly TRBD1 (5 bases). Germline V gene sequence: CDR1 MNHNS, CDR2 SASEGT. There are 13 residues in the CDR3. V lost 3 bases and J lost 3, with 9 bases in between. The CDR3 nucleotides read TGTGCCAGCAGTGATGGCAGGGTCTACGAGCAGTACTTC. The encoded protein is CASSDGRVYEQYF.

The chain recombines TRBV27 with TRBJ2-7; D unresolved. Trimming took off 3 bases at V and 2 bases at J, with 11 bases between the two ends. The CDR3 extends over 14 amino acids. CDR1 is MNHEY and CDR2 is SMNVEV in the germline V gene (reference sequence). The DNA of the CDR3 is TGTGCCAGCAGTTTTGACGGAGCGACCTACGAGCAGTACTTC. Translating gives CASSFDGATYEQYF.

V and J are TRBV19 and TRBJ1-2; TRBD1 might be the D (5 bases). Germline loops: CDR1 LNHDA, CDR2 SQIVND (reference sequence). This CDR3 spans 16 amino acids. Trimming removed 4 bases at V and 4 bases at J, with 19 bases between. CDR3 bases: TGTGCCAGTAGTAAAGGTACAGGAACCGACCTCTATGGCTACACCTTC. Amino acids: CASSKGTGTDLYGYTF.

The chain carries TRBV6-5 and TRBJ2-3; 9 bases fit TRBD2. V gave up 5 bases and J gave up 7 bases; unmatched junction bases: 7. This CDR3 region has 14 residues. Germline-derived CDR1 and CDR2 are MNHEY and SVGAGI. CDR3 sequence: CASSPTSGPYTQYF. The CDR3 coding sequence is TGTGCCAGCAGTCCGACTAGCGGTCCCTATACGCAGTATTTT.

The genes are TRBV6-5 and TRBJ2-3, with D hard to call. Germline V gene sequence: CDR1 MNHEY, CDR2 SVGAGI. V was trimmed by 4 bases and J by 4 bases, leaving 12 bases between them. CDR3 size: 14 residues. Written as DNA, the CDR3 is TGTGCCAGCAGTTGGGCGGTCGGTGCAGATACGCAGTATTTT. It translates to CASSWAVGADTQYF.

This chain links TRBV4-2 with TRBJ2-7; 8 positions agree with TRBD2. The trim removed 4 bases at V and 0 bases at J, leaving 11 bases unmatched. The V gene's germline CDR1 is LGHNA and CDR2 YNFKEQ. The CDR3 is 17 amino acids. This chain's CDR3 is CASSPRLGSGTSYEQYF. The DNA of the CDR3 is TGTGCCAGCAGCCCAAGACTGGGTAGCGGGACCTCCTACGAGCAGTACTTC.

This sequence joins TRBV11-2 and TRBJ2-7; D gene ambiguous. Deletions cut 3 bases from V and 0 bases from J, with 6 bases between. The CDR3 contains 13 residues. Germline V lookup: CDR1 SGHAT, CDR2 FQNNGV. The CDR3 region is CASSLSSSYEQYF. CDR3 coding DNA: TGTGCCAGCAGCTTGTCTAGCTCCTACGAGCAGTACTTC.

This sequence joins TRBV6-1 and TRBJ1-4, with D perhaps matching TRBD1 (5 bases). This CDR3 is built from 12 residues. CDR1 is MNHNS, CDR2 SASEGT, per germline. Trimming removed 7 bases at V and 15 bases at J, with 18 bases between. The CDR3: CASTPGTRWVFF. The DNA for the CDR3 is TGTGCCAGCACCCCAGGGACTAGATGGGTGTTTTTT.

The CDR3 sequence is CASSPHRGSHEQYF. DNA for the CDR3: TGTGCCAGCAGCCCTCACAGGGGATCACACGAGCAGTACTTC. The V call is TRBV7-8, the J call TRBJ2-7; 7 nucleotides line up with TRBD1. The CDR3 sequence is 14 residues long. Germline CDR1 is SGHVS and CDR2 is FQNEAQ. V lost 5 bases and J lost 5; bases outside the gene matches: 9.

The CDR3 nucleotides read TGTGCCAGCAGCCGGGTTGGGGGGAACACTGAAGCTTTCTTT. Its translation is CASSRVGGNTEAFF. J is TRBJ1-1 and V is TRBV7-9, with a weak D call TRBD1 (5 bases). V dropped 5 bases and J dropped 1 base, with 11 bases sitting between them. There are 14 residues in the CDR3. Looked up from germline, CDR1 is SEHNR and CDR2 is FQNEAQ (reference sequence). Supplemented by reference TRBV7-9 and TRBJ1-1, the full variable domain reads DTGVSQNPRHKITKRGQNVTFRCDPISEHNRLYWYRQTLGQGPEFLTYFQNEAQLEKSRLLSDRFSAERPKGSFSTLEIQRTEQGDSAMYLCASSRVGGNTEAFFGQGTRLTVV.

The chain couples TRBV11-3 to TRBJ2-7; 8 bases line up with TRBD1. The CDR3 extends over 14 amino acids. Looked up from germline, CDR1 is SGHNT and CDR2 is YENEEA. Losses at the gene ends were 6 bases for V and 5 bases for J; bases not matched to a gene: 9. The CDR3 is CASRFRTGSHEQYF. DNA of the CDR3: TGTGCCAGCAGATTCAGGACAGGGTCTCACGAGCAGTACTTC.

V is TRBV11-2 and J is TRBJ2-2; 11 bases match TRBD2. Germline V gene sequence: CDR1 SGHAT, CDR2 FQNNGV. V shed 10 bases and J 5 bases; nucleotides not matched to a gene: 15. There are 17 residues in the CDR3. CDR3 region: CATGHPASGRRTGELFF. For the CDR3, the DNA is TGTGCCACCGGCCACCCGGCTAGCGGGAGGAGAACCGGGGAGCTGTTTTTT.

The rearrangement joins TRBV19 to TRBJ2-1; D is uncertain. V gave up 0 bases and J gave up 0 bases, with 6 bases separating them. In germline, CDR1 is LNHDA, CDR2 SQIVND (reference sequence). The CDR3 is 15 amino acids. DNA of the CDR3: TGTGCCAGTAGTATAGACCGGAGCTCCTACAATGAGCAGTTCTTC. This encodes CASSIDRSSYNEQFF. Looking up the rest from reference TRBV19 and TRBJ2-1 gives the full variable domain: DGGITQSPKYLFRKEGQNVTLSCEQNLNHDAMYWYRQDPGQGLRLIYYSQIVNDFQKGDIAEGYSVSREKKESFPLTVTSAQKNPTAFYLCASSIDRSSYNEQFFGPGTRLTVL.

In this sample, this clone turned up once. The chain recombines TRBV5-1 with TRBJ2-3, with D perhaps TRBD1 (6 bases). Germline V CDR1 and CDR2: SGHRS, YFSETQ. V dropped 2 bases and J dropped 6 bases, with 16 bases sitting between them. The CDR3 is made up of 15 amino acids. The CDR3 bases are TGCGCCAGCAGCTTCGACGGACAGACGAGGGATACGCAGTATTTT. Translation gives CASSFDGQTRDTQYF. Variable domain in full (rest from reference TRBV5-1 and TRBJ2-3): KAGVTQTPRYLIKTRGQQVTLSCSPISGHRSVSWYQQTPGQGLQFLFEYFSETQRNKGNFPGRFSGRQFSNSRSEMNVSTLELGDSALYLCASSFDGQTRDTQYFGPGTRLTVL.

This chain links TRBV28 with TRBJ2-3; D perhaps matches TRBD1 (5 bases). The CDR3 runs 14 residues. The germline V gene encodes CDR1 MDHEN and CDR2 SYDVKM. Trimming cost V 11 bases and J 4 bases, with 19 bases left between them. The CDR3 nucleotides are TGTGCCGGGTCTAGGCAGGGATACCCAGATACGCAGTATTTT. Amino acid sequence: CAGSRQGYPDTQYF.

CDR3 protein: CAILGHLEQFF. The CDR3 DNA reads TGTGCCATTTTGGGACATCTAGAGCAGTTCTTC. The chain couples TRBV11-3 to TRBJ2-1, with a tentative D call TRBD1 (6 bases). V lost 10 bases to trimming and J lost 10 bases, with 14 bases between them. CDR3 length equals 11 residues. Per the germline V gene, CDR1 is SGHNT and CDR2 is YENEEA. Supplemented by reference TRBV11-3 and TRBJ2-1, the full variable domain reads EAGVVQSPRYKIIEKKQPVAFWCNPISGHNTLYWYLQNLGQGPELLIRYENEEAVDDSQLPKDRFSAERLKGVDSTLKIQPAELGDSAVYLCAILGHLEQFFGPGTRLTVL.

The chain is built from TRBV5-3 and TRBJ2-3; D might be TRBD2 (5 bases). TRBV5-3 is labeled an ORF, and its function is uncertain. Between the trimmed V and J ends, which lost 5 bases and 0 bases, there was a span of 25 bases. The CDR3 runs to 19 residues. The CDR3 spells CARREVSENRNSSTDTQYF. The CDR3 region has the DNA TGTGCCAGAAGGGAGGTGTCCGAGAACCGTAATTCTAGCACAGATACGCAGTATTTT.

The chain links TRBV7-3 to TRBJ1-2; perhaps TRBD1 as D (5 bases). Trimming took off 3 bases at V and 4 bases at J, with 15 bases between the two ends. The germline V gene has CDR1 SGHTA and CDR2 FQGTGA. The CDR3 spans 15 residues. DNA of the CDR3: TGTGCCAGCAGCTTGGGGTCGGGGCAACCCTATGGCTACACCTTC. This gives the protein CASSLGSGQPYGYTF.

The chain joins TRBV5-5 to TRBJ2-5; the match to TRBD2 covers 13 bases. J lost 5 bases, V lost 5 bases, and 3 bases had no gene match. CDR1 and CDR2 (germline): SGHKS, YYEKEE (reference sequence). The CDR3 consists of 14 residues. CDR3: CASRRTSGGETQYF. The CDR3 nucleotides are TGTGCCAGCAGACGGACTAGCGGGGGCGAGACCCAGTACTTC.

V and J are TRBV30 and TRBJ1-1; D is ambiguous. CDR1 and CDR2 from the germline V gene are GTSNPN and SVGIG (reference sequence). This CDR3 comprises 12 residues. Trimming took 4 bases from V and 1 from J, leaving 7 bases between them. The DNA of the CDR3 is TGTGCCTGGACTCTGGGGAACACTGAAGCTTTCTTT. Translated: CAWTLGNTEAFF.

The CDR3 loop reads CASSLVGLAGGFFSYEQYF. The CDR3 DNA is TGTGCCAGCAGCTTAGTGGGGCTAGCGGGGGGATTTTTCTCCTACGAGCAGTACTTC. The J gene is TRBJ2-7, the V gene TRBV7-2; the match to TRBD2 covers 11 bases. Germline CDR1 SGHTA, CDR2 FQGNSA. The CDR3 extends over 19 amino acids. V gave up 1 base and J gave up 0 bases; unmatched junction bases: 11. Filled out from reference TRBV7-2 and TRBJ2-7, the complete variable domain reads GAGVSQSPSNKVTEKGKDVELRCDPISGHTALYWYRQSLGQGLEFLIYFQGNSAPDKSGLPSDRFSAERTGGSVSTLTIQRTQQEDSAVYLCASSLVGLAGGFFSYEQYFGPGTRLTVT.